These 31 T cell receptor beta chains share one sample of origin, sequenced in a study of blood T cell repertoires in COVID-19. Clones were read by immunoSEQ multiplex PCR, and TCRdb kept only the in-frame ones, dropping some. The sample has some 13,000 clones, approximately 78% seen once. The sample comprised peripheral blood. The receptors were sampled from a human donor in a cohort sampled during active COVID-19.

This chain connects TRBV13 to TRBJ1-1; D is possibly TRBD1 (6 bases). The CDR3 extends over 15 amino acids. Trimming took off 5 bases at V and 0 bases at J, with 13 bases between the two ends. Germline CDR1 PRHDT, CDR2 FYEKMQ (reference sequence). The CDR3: CASSPRTALNTEAFF. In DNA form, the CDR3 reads TGTGCCAGCAGCCCGCGGACAGCCCTGAACACTGAAGCTTTCTTT.

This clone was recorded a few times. CDR3 coding DNA: TGTGCCAGCAGCGGGACTCTCGGACTTCAGCCCCAGCATTTT. Translating it yields CASSGTLGLQPQHF. This rearrangement joins TRBV6-5 to TRBJ1-5; TRBD1 might be the D (5 bases). This CDR3 has 14 residues. Germline V CDR1 and CDR2: MNHEY, SVGAGI. The V and J ends lost 6 bases and 6 bases respectively, with 15 bases between them.

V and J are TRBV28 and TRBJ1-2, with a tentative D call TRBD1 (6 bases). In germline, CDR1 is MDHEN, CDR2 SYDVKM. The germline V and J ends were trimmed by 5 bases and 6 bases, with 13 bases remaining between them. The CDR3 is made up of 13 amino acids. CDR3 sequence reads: CASSLQGYNGYTF. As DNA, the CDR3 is TGTGCCAGCAGTCTACAGGGTTATAATGGCTACACCTTC.

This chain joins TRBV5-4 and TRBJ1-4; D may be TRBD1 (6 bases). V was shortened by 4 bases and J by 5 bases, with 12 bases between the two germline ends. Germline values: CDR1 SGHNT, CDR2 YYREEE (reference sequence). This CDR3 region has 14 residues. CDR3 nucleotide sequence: TGTGCCAGCAGCCCGGGACAAGCGAATGAAAAACTGTTTTTT. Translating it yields CASSPGQANEKLFF.

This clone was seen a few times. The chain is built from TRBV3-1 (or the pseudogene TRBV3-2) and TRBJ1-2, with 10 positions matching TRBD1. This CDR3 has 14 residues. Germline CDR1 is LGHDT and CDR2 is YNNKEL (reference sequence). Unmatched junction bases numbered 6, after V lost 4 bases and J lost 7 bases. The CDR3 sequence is CASSPGTGVLGYTF. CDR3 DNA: TGTGCCAGCAGCCCCGGGACAGGGGTGCTTGGCTACACCTTC.

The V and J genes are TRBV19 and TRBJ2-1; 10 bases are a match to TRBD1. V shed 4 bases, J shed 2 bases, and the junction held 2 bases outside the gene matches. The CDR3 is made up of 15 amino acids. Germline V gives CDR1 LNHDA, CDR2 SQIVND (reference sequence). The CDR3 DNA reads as TGTGCCAGTAGTAAGGGACAGGGGCCCTACAATGAGCAGTTCTTC. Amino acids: CASSKGQGPYNEQFF. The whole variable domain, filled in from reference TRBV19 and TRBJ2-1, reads DGGITQSPKYLFRKEGQNVTLSCEQNLNHDAMYWYRQDPGQGLRLIYYSQIVNDFQKGDIAEGYSVSREKKESFPLTVTSAQKNPTAFYLCASSKGQGPYNEQFFGPGTRLTVL.

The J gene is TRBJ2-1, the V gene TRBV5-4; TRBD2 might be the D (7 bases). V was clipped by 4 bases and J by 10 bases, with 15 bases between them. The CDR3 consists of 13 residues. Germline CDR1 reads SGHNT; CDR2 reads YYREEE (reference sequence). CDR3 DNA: TGTGCCAGCAGCAACGCGGGGGCGGGAGAGCAGTTCTTC. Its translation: CASSNAGAGEQFF.

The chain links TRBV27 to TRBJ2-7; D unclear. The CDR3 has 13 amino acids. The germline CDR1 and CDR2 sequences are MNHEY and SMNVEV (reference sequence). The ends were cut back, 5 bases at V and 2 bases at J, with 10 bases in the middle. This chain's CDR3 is CASSLFPAYEQYF. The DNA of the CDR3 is TGTGCCAGCAGTCTCTTTCCCGCCTACGAGCAGTACTTC.

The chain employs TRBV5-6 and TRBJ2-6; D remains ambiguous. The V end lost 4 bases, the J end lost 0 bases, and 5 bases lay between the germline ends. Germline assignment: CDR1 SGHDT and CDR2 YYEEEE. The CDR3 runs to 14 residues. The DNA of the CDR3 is TGTGCCAGCAGCCCAAACTCTGGGGCCAACGTCCTGACTTTC. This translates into CASSPNSGANVLTF.

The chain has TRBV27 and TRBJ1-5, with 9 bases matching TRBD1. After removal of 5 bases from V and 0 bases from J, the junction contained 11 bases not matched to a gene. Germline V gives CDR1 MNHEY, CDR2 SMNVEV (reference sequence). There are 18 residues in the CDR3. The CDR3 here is CASSRWATGGFSNQPQHF. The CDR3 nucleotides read TGTGCCAGCAGTCGGTGGGCAACAGGGGGCTTTAGCAATCAGCCCCAGCATTTT.

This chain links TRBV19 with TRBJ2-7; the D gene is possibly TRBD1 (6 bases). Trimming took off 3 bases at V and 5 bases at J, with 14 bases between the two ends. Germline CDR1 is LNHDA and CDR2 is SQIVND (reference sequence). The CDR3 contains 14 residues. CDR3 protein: CASSMTGVRHEQYF. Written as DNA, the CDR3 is TGTGCCAGTAGTATGACAGGAGTTCGACACGAGCAGTACTTC. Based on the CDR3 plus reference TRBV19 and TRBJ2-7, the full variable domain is DGGITQSPKYLFRKEGQNVTLSCEQNLNHDAMYWYRQDPGQGLRLIYYSQIVNDFQKGDIAEGYSVSREKKESFPLTVTSAQKNPTAFYLCASSMTGVRHEQYFGPGTRLTVT.

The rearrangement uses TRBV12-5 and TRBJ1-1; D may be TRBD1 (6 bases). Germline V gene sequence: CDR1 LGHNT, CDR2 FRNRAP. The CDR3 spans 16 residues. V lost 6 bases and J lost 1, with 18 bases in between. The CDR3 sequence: CASGKGQLLGNTEAFF. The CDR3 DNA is TGTGCTAGTGGCAAAGGACAGCTCCTGGGGAACACTGAAGCTTTCTTT.

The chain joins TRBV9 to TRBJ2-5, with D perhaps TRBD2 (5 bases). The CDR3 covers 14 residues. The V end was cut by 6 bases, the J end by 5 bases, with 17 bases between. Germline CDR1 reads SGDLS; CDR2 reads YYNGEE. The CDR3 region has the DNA TGTGCCAGCACGCGAGGGTCTAGCTGGGAGACCCAGTACTTC. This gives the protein CASTRGSSWETQYF.

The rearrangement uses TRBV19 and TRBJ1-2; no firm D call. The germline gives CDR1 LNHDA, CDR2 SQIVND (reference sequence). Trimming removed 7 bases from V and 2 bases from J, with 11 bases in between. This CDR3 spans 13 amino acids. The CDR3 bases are TGTGCCAGTACTCCGGGAGGAAACTATGGCTACACCTTC. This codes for CASTPGGNYGYTF.

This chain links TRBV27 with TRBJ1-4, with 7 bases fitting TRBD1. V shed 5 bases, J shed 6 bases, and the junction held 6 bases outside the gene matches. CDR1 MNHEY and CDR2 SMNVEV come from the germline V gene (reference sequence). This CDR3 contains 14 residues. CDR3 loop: CASSPTGWYEKLFF. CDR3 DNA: TGTGCCAGCAGTCCGACAGGGTGGTATGAAAAACTGTTTTTT. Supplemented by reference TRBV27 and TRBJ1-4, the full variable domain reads EAQVTQNPRYLITVTGKKLTVTCSQNMNHEYMSWYRQDPGLGLRQIYYSMNVEVTDKGDVPEGYKVSRKEKRNFPLILESPSPNQTSLYFCASSPTGWYEKLFFGSGTQLSVL.

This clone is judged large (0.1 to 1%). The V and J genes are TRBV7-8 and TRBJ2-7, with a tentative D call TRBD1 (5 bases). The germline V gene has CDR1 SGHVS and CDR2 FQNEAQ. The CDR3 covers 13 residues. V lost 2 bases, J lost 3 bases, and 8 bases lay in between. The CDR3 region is CASSLYDSYEQYF. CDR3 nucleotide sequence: TGTGCCAGCAGCTTATATGACAGCTACGAGCAGTACTTC.

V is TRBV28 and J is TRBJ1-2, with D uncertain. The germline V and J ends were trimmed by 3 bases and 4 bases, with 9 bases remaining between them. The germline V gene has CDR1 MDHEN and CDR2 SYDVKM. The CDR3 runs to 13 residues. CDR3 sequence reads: CASSLRVLYGYTF. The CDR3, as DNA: TGTGCCAGCAGTTTGCGGGTCCTCTATGGCTACACCTTC.

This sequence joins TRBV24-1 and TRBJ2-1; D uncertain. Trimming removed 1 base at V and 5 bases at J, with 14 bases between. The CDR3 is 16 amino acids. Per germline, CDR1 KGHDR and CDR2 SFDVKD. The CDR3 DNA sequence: TGTGCCACCAGTGATTTATCTATTTCGAGGCACAATGAGCAGTTCTTC. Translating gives CATSDLSISRHNEQFF.

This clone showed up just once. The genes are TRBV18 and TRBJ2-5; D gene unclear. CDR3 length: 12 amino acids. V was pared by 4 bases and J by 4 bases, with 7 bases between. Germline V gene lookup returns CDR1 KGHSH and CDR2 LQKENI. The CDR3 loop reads CASSLPRETQYF. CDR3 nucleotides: TGTGCCAGCTCACTCCCCCGAGAGACCCAGTACTTC.

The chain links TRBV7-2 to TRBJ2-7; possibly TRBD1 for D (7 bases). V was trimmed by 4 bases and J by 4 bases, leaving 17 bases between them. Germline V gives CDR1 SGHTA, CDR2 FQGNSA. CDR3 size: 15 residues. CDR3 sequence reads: CASSSGGTDTYEQYF. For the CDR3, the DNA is TGTGCCAGCAGCTCAGGAGGGACAGACACGTACGAGCAGTACTTC.

The CDR3 reads CASHGTGVRQPQHF. As DNA, the CDR3 is TGTGCCAGCCACGGGACAGGAGTCCGTCAGCCCCAGCATTTT. The chain employs TRBV19 and TRBJ1-5; 8 bases match TRBD1. The junction had 10 bases not matched to a gene; V was cut back by 9 bases and J by 6 bases. The CDR3 is made up of 14 amino acids. Germline CDR1 is LNHDA and CDR2 is SQIVND (reference sequence).

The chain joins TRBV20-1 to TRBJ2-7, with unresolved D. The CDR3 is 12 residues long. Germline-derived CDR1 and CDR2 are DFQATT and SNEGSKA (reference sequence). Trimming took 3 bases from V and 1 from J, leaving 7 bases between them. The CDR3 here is CSASVASYEQYF. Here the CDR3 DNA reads TGCAGTGCTAGTGTGGCATCCTACGAGCAGTACTTC.

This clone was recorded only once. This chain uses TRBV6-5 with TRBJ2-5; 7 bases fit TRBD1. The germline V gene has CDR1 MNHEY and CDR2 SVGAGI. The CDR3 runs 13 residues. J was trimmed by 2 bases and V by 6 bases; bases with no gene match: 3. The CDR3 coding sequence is TGTGCCAGCAGGAAACAGGGGCAAGAGACCCAGTACTTC. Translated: CASRKQGQETQYF.

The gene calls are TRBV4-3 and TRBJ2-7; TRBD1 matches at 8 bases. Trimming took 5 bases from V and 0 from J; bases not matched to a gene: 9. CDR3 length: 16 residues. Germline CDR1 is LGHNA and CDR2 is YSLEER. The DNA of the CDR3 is TGCGCCAGCAGCACCAACTTGGACAGGGCCTCCTACGAGCAGTACTTC. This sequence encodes CASSTNLDRASYEQYF.

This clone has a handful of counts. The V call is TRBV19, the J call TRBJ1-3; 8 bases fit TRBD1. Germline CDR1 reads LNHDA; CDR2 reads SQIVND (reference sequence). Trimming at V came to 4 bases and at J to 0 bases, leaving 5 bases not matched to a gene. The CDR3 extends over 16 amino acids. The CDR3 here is CASSRGQGHSGNTIYF. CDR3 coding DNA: TGTGCCAGTAGTAGAGGACAGGGACACTCTGGAAACACCATATATTTT.

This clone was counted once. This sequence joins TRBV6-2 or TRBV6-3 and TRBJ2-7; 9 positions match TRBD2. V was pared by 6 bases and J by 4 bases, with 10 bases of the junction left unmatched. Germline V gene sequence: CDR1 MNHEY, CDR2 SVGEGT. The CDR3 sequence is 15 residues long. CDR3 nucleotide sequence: TGTGCCAGCAGCGACGGCGGGGGGGCGCAGTACGAGCAGTACTTC. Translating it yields CASSDGGGAQYEQYF.

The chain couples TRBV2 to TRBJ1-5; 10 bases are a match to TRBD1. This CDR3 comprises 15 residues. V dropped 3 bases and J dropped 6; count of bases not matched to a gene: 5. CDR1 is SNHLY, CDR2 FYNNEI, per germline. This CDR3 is CASSEQTGGPQPQHF. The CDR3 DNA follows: TGTGCCAGCAGTGAGCAGACAGGGGGCCCTCAGCCCCAGCATTTT.

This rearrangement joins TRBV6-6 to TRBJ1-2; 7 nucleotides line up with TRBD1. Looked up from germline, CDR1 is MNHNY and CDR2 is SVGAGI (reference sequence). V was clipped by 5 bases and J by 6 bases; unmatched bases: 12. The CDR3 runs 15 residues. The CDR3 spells CASSGTGVGRDGYTF. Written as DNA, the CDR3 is TGTGCCAGCAGTGGCACAGGGGTCGGAAGAGATGGCTACACCTTC.

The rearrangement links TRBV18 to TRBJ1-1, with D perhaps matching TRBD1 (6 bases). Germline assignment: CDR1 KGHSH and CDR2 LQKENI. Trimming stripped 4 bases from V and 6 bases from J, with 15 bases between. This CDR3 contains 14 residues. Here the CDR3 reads CASSLQGDGAEAFF. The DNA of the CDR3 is TGTGCCAGCTCACTACAGGGCGATGGCGCTGAAGCTTTCTTT. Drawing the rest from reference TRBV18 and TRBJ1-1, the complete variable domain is NAGVMQNPRHLVRRRGQEARLRCSPMKGHSHVYWYRQLPEEGLKFMVYLQKENIIDESGMPKERFSAEFPKEGPSILRIQQVVRGDSAAYFCASSLQGDGAEAFFGQGTRLTVV.

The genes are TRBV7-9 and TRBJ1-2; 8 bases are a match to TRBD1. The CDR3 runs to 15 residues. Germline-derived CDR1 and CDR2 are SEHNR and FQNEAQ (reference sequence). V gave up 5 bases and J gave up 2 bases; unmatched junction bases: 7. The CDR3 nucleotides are TGTGCCAGCAGCGTAACAGGGGGAAAGAACTATGGCTACACCTTC. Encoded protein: CASSVTGGKNYGYTF. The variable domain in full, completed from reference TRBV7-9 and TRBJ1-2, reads DTGVSQNPRHKITKRGQNVTFRCDPISEHNRLYWYRQTLGQGPEFLTYFQNEAQLEKSRLLSDRFSAERPKGSFSTLEIQRTEQGDSAMYLCASSVTGGKNYGYTFGSGTRLTVV.

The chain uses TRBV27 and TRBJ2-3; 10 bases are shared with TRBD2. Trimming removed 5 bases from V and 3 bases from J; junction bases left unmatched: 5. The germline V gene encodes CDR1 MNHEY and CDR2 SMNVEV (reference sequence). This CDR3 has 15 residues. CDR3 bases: TGTGCCAGCAGTCCACTAGCGGGGAAGACAGATACGCAGTATTTT. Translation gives CASSPLAGKTDTQYF.